The 20 T cell receptor beta chains given below trace back to one sample, sequenced in a study of patients and donors after allogeneic stem cell transplantation. TCRdb re-called the RT-PCR reads with MiXCR, one entry per CDR3 protein. The table includes around 25,000 distinct CDR3 sequences, approximately 42% detected once. The sample taken for sequencing was blood, either unsorted or a sorted T cell fraction (not recorded which). The source of these receptors is a human donor who was either an allogeneic HSCT recipient or a stem cell or donor lymphocyte infusion donor (not recorded which). It is not recorded whose cells these are; they may come from a transplant donor.

Concerning this clonotype: One junction end disagrees with the germline gene, perhaps due to a read error. This chain connects TRBV6-5 to TRBJ1-1, with D possibly matching TRBD1 (6 bases). Germline lookup yields CDR1 MNHEY and CDR2 SVGAGI. The CDR3 spans 16 residues. CDR3 sequence: CTSSYSHGTPNTEAFF. In DNA form, the CDR3 reads TGTACCAGCAGTTACAGTCACGGGACACCAAACACTGAAGCTTTCTTT.

The gene calls are TRBV5-1 and TRBJ2-7; either TRBD1 or TRBD2 may supply D (5 bases each). V was pared by 4 bases and J by 7 bases, with 15 bases between. Looked up from germline, CDR1 is SGHRS and CDR2 is YFSETQ. This CDR3 contains 13 residues. CDR3 nucleotides: TGCGCCAGCAGCCCGGGACCGCGATTGGAGCAGTACTTC. This encodes CASSPGPRLEQYF.

The V and J genes are TRBV24-1 and TRBJ2-2; D is unclear. CDR3 length: 16 amino acids. Per germline, CDR1 KGHDR and CDR2 SFDVKD. V was cut by 0 bases and J by 5 bases, with 12 bases left in between. The CDR3 region has the DNA TGTGCCACCAGTGATTTGGACGGCTTGAGGACCGGGGAGCTGTTTTTT. Translation: CATSDLDGLRTGELFF.

The genes are TRBV6-6 and TRBJ1-5; D is possibly TRBD1 (5 bases). V dropped 2 bases and J dropped 2 bases, with 13 bases sitting between them. CDR1 is MNHNY and CDR2 is SVGAGI in the germline V gene (reference sequence). This CDR3 comprises 16 residues. CDR3 coding DNA: TGTGCCAGCAGTTACCGTCGGGAAGGGGGCAATCAGCCCCAGCATTTT. It codes for CASSYRREGGNQPQHF.

This clonotype was picked up one time. CDR3: CSARDANYGYTF. CDR3 bases: TGCAGTGCTAGGGACGCTAACTATGGCTACACCTTC. The rearrangement joins TRBV20-1 to TRBJ1-2; D unclear. The V and J ends lost 3 bases and 0 bases respectively, with 5 bases between them. Germline V gene data show CDR1 as DFQATT and CDR2 as SNEGSKA (reference sequence). The CDR3 runs to 12 residues.

V and J are TRBV4-1 and TRBJ1-2; no clear D gene. Germline V CDR1 and CDR2: MGHRA, YSYEKL. The CDR3 sequence is 13 residues long. Trimming cost V 0 bases and J 3 bases, with 5 bases left between them. The CDR3, as DNA: TGCGCCAGCAGCCAAGATGGGGACTATGGCTACACCTTC. Protein: CASSQDGDYGYTF.

The rearrangement joins TRBV10-3 to TRBJ1-5, with unresolved D. In germline, CDR1 is ENHRY, CDR2 SYGVKD. The CDR3 extends over 14 amino acids. Trimming took off 2 bases at V and 2 bases at J, with 7 bases between the two ends. The CDR3 DNA sequence: TGTGCCATCAGTGAGAAAGGAGGCAATCAGCCCCAGCATTTT. Translated: CAISEKGGNQPQHF.

This clonotype showed up just a few times. This chain uses TRBV20-1 with TRBJ2-5; tentatively, D is TRBD1 (5 bases). Trimming took off 3 bases at V and 4 bases at J, with 9 bases between the two ends. The length of the CDR3 is 12 residues. In germline, CDR1 is DFQATT, CDR2 SNEGSKA (reference sequence). CDR3: CSASRVRETQYF. CDR3 nucleotides: TGCAGTGCTAGCAGGGTTCGAGAGACCCAGTACTTC.

V gene TRBV18 combines with J gene TRBJ2-1; 13 positions agree with TRBD2. Germline-derived CDR1 and CDR2 are KGHSH and LQKENI. After removal of 3 bases from V and 4 bases from J, the junction contained 9 bases not matched to a gene. The CDR3 has 18 residues. CDR3 coding DNA: TGTGCCAGCTCACCGTATCAGGGGACTAGCGGGGTATACAATGAGCAGTTCTTC. It codes for CASSPYQGTSGVYNEQFF.

This clonotype was seen a single time. V is TRBV10-3 and J is TRBJ2-7, with D unresolved. Deletions cut 0 bases from V and 7 bases from J, with 7 bases between. Germline V gives CDR1 ENHRY, CDR2 SYGVKD. This CDR3 contains 12 residues. DNA for the CDR3: TGTGCCATCAGTGAGTCAGCCTCGGAGCAGTACTTC. Its protein product is CAISESASEQYF.

The genes are TRBV11-3 and TRBJ2-3, with D unresolved. This CDR3 is 11 amino acids long. Germline V gene data show CDR1 as SGHNT and CDR2 as YENEEA. Between the trimmed V and J ends, which lost 5 bases and 2 bases, there was a span of 2 bases. In nucleotides, the CDR3 is TGTGCCAGCAGCAACACAGATACGCAGTATTTT. Translation gives CASSNTDTQYF.

This clonotype was seen a handful of times. The chain couples TRBV5-6 to TRBJ1-1, with D maybe TRBD1 (5 bases). Germline V gives CDR1 SGHDT, CDR2 YYEEEE. V was shortened by 1 base and J by 2 bases, with 12 bases between the two germline ends. This CDR3 is 15 amino acids long. The CDR3 nucleotides read TGTGCCAGCAGCTTGTTTCAGACAGTAAACACTGAAGCTTTCTTT. Amino acids: CASSLFQTVNTEAFF.

The rearrangement joins TRBV5-6 to TRBJ2-1; D is ambiguous. Germline CDR1 is SGHDT and CDR2 is YYEEEE. The CDR3 is 16 residues long. With 1 base removed from V and 0 bases from J, the gap between germline ends came to 11 bases. The CDR3 coding sequence is TGTGCCAGCAGCTTGAGGGCCGTGGGCTCCTACAATGAGCAGTTCTTC. Translated, it gives CASSLRAVGSYNEQFF. Using reference TRBV5-6 and TRBJ2-1 for the parts outside the CDR3, the full variable domain is DAGVTQSPTHLIKTRGQQVTLRCSPKSGHDTVSWYQQALGQGPQFIFQYYEEEERQRGNFPDRFSGHQFPNYSSELNVNALLLGDSALYLCASSLRAVGSYNEQFFGPGTRLTVL.

The J gene is TRBJ1-5, the V gene TRBV27; D unresolved. In germline, CDR1 is MNHEY, CDR2 SMNVEV (reference sequence). This CDR3 comprises 13 residues. The V end was cut by 2 bases, the J end by 4 bases, with 6 bases between. CDR3 DNA sequence: TGTGCCAGCAGTTTAGCAATGAATCAGCCCCAGCATTTT. Amino acids: CASSLAMNQPQHF.

The chain combines TRBV6-2 or TRBV6-3 with TRBJ1-1; D perhaps matches TRBD1 (6 bases). Trimming cost V 0 bases and J 0 bases, with 11 bases left between them. This CDR3 contains 16 residues. Per the germline V gene, CDR1 is MNHEY and CDR2 is SVGEGT. The CDR3 loop is CASSYSGGPLNTEAFF. In DNA form, the CDR3 reads TGTGCCAGCAGTTACTCGGGGGGGCCCCTGAACACTGAAGCTTTCTTT.

This chain links TRBV12-3 or TRBV12-4 with TRBJ1-2; D gene uncertain. V was cut by 2 bases and J by 0 bases, with 10 bases left in between. This CDR3 region has 15 residues. In nucleotides, the CDR3 is TGTGCCAGCAGTTTAAGGATGCAGCCTAACTATGGCTACACCTTC. Its protein is CASSLRMQPNYGYTF.

The chain recombines TRBV5-1 with TRBJ1-1; D is uncertain. The germline V gene has CDR1 SGHRS and CDR2 YFSETQ. This CDR3 has 13 residues. The V and J ends lost 7 bases and 0 bases respectively, with 10 bases between them. In DNA form, the CDR3 reads TGCGCCAGCGGCCTGCAAATGAACACTGAAGCTTTCTTT. Its translation: CASGLQMNTEAFF. The whole variable domain, filled in from reference TRBV5-1 and TRBJ1-1, reads KAGVTQTPRYLIKTRGQQVTLSCSPISGHRSVSWYQQTPGQGLQFLFEYFSETQRNKGNFPGRFSGRQFSNSRSEMNVSTLELGDSALYLCASGLQMNTEAFFGQGTRLTVV.

The V gene is TRBV27, the J gene TRBJ2-6; D uncertain. Germline CDR1 MNHEY, CDR2 SMNVEV (reference sequence). V was shortened by 5 bases and J by 2 bases, with 10 bases between the two germline ends. The CDR3 length is 15 residues. CDR3 nucleotide sequence: TGTGCCAGCAGTCTAAACAGTCCTGGGGCCAACGTCCTGACTTTC. Translating it yields CASSLNSPGANVLTF.

This clonotype was detected only a few times. The rearrangement joins TRBV20-1 to TRBJ1-5; a weak D match, TRBD1 (5 bases). Germline-derived CDR1 and CDR2 are DFQATT and SNEGSKA (reference sequence). The CDR3 runs 16 residues. With 2 bases removed from V and 4 bases from J, the gap between germline ends came to 18 bases. CDR3 bases: TGCAGTGCTAGAAGGGGATTGGACGGAATAAATCAGCCCCAGCATTTT. It is translated as CSARRGLDGINQPQHF.

The chain recombines TRBV29-1 with TRBJ2-3, with 7 bases lining up with TRBD1. The CDR3 is 13 amino acids. The germline gives CDR1 SQVTM, CDR2 ANQGSEA. Trimming at V came to 4 bases and at J to 3 bases, leaving 4 bases not matched to a gene. The CDR3 DNA reads as TGCAGCGTTGTGACAGGGTCAACAGATACGCAGTATTTT. Translated, it gives CSVVTGSTDTQYF.